This T cell receptor (beta chain) was found in a study of T cells in Graves' hyperthyroidism and ophthalmopathy. Study conclusions and caveats: Among thyroid clonotypes expanded above 0.001, most also appeared in blood. For ophthalmopathy, model prediction preceded onset by a median roughly 5.9 months.

Trimming removed 5 bases from V and 6 bases from J; junction bases left unmatched: 7. CDR3 length: 15 amino acids. Germline CDR1 LNHDA, CDR2 SQIVND (reference sequence). This clonotype appeared a few times. Its specificity is not known. Stable Graves' hyperthyroidism meant no ophthalmopathy progression within 18 months. Fresh peripheral blood, approximately 10 ml, was the source of the PBMCs. From RNA transcripts, TCR beta CDR3 regions were amplified. The HTBI primer set was used in a first-round RT-PCR of the TCR CDR3. Each CDR3 protein gets one entry after TCRdb re-called the multiplex PCR reads with MiXCR. Found here are around 440,000 distinct CDR3 sequences, around 16% of them singletons; the top ten hold 14%.

The V call is TRBV19, the J call TRBJ1-5, with TRBD1 matching over 10 bases. This TCR was sampled from a woman under 30 with Graves' hyperthyroidism. Sequenced sample: blood. The CDR3 reads CASSFGDRGSQPQHF. DNA of the CDR3: TGTGCCAGTAGTTTTGGGGACAGGGGTTCTCAGCCCCAGCATTTT.